The 23 T cell receptor beta chains below come from one sample, sequenced in a study of regulatory T cells in long-lasting Graves disease. Combining iRepertoire HTBI primers with Arm-PCR of CDR3 regions, the authors built TCR beta libraries. TCRdb ran MiXCR on the multiplex PCR reads and lists one entry per CDR3 protein. Here the sample spans about 420,000 distinct CDR3 sequences, approximately 16% being singletons. Time point reported: newly diagnosed GD, antithyroid drugs for less than 3 months. The TCR library used RNA extracted from PBMCs. Separately, the same data were catalogued under a study of T cells in Graves' hyperthyroidism and ophthalmopathy.

Sequenced here: peripheral blood mononuclear cells (PBMCs), sampled at new diagnosis, from a patient treated with antithyroid drugs. These receptors came from a woman in her late teens or twenties with Graves disease.

This clonotype came up many times. The rearrangement uses TRBV18 and TRBJ1-1; 8 nucleotides line up with TRBD1. CDR3 length equals 18 residues. Germline CDR1 is KGHSH and CDR2 is LQKENI. The V segment lost 6 bases and the J segment 0 bases; nucleotides outside the gene matches: 15. CDR3 sequence (DNA): TGTGCCAGCTCGCGGACAGGGACGATGGGAGGAATGAACACTGAAGCTTTCTTT. Its protein is CASSRTGTMGGMNTEAFF.

This clonotype was seen a handful of times. V is TRBV30 and J is TRBJ2-3; 7 bases are a match to TRBD2. The CDR3 totals 15 residues. Losses at the gene ends were 4 bases for V and 0 bases for J; bases not matched to a gene: 7. Germline V gene sequence: CDR1 GTSNPN, CDR2 SVGIG (reference sequence). CDR3 amino acids: CAWNGGSSSTDTQYF. DNA for the CDR3: TGTGCCTGGAATGGCGGGAGTTCTAGCACAGATACGCAGTATTTT.

This chain's CDR3 is CASARQATNEQFF. The CDR3, as DNA: TGTGCCAGCGCCAGGCAGGCCACGAATGAGCAGTTCTTC. This chain joins TRBV14 and TRBJ2-1; D is unclear. CDR1 and CDR2 from the germline V gene are SGHDN and FVKESK. The CDR3 runs 13 residues. V shed 8 bases and J shed 7 bases, with 15 bases lying between them.

Ten or more counts support this clonotype. The rearrangement joins TRBV7-8 to TRBJ2-1; 12 nucleotides line up with TRBD2. CDR1 is SGHVS and CDR2 is FQNEAQ in the germline V gene. This CDR3 has 19 amino acids. V trimming: 3 bases; J trimming: 0 bases; junction bases outside the gene matches: 9. DNA of the CDR3: TGTGCCAGCAGCTTTCCCCTAGCGGGAGGGCCGGGCTCCTACAATGAGCAGTTCTTC. Amino acid sequence: CASSFPLAGGPGSYNEQFF.

This clonotype was seen at least ten times. The rearrangement links TRBV20-1 to TRBJ2-1; 9 bases are shared with TRBD2. The V gene end was trimmed by 5 bases and the J gene end by 4 bases; junction bases not matched to a gene: 6. The CDR3 sequence is 14 residues long. Germline V gives CDR1 DFQATT, CDR2 SNEGSKA (reference sequence). The CDR3 coding sequence is TGCAGTGCTTTAGGCAGCGGGGGGTACAATGAGCAGTTCTTC. Protein sequence: CSALGSGGYNEQFF.

This clonotype was found many times. The CDR3 DNA reads TGTGCCAGCAGCTTGGGGACTAGCTTACGAGGTGTTGAGCAGTTCTTC. This gives the protein CASSLGTSLRGVEQFF. The rearrangement joins TRBV5-5 to TRBJ2-1, with 8 bases matching TRBD2. The germline V gene encodes CDR1 SGHKS and CDR2 YYEKEE (reference sequence). The CDR3 is 16 residues long. The junction had 11 bases not matched to a gene; V was cut back by 0 bases and J by 9 bases. Full variable domain (missing parts from reference TRBV5-5 and TRBJ2-1): DAGVTQSPTHLIKTRGQQVTLRCSPISGHKSVSWYQQVLGQGPQFIFQYYEKEERGRGNFPDRFSARQFPNYSSELNVNALLLGDSALYLCASSLGTSLRGVEQFFGPGTRLTVL.

This rearrangement joins TRBV18 to TRBJ2-1; 7 positions match TRBD2. The CDR3 extends over 16 amino acids. J gave up 2 bases and V 3 bases, and 7 bases lay outside the gene matches. CDR1 is KGHSH, CDR2 LQKENI, per germline. The CDR3 bases are TGTGCCAGCTCACCTGTTGCTAGCGGACCCTACAATGAGCAGTTCTTC. Translating gives CASSPVASGPYNEQFF.

The V gene is TRBV2, the J gene TRBJ1-2; 7 positions agree with TRBD1. After removal of 1 base from V and 6 bases from J, the junction contained 5 bases not matched to a gene. The CDR3 is made up of 14 amino acids. Germline V gives CDR1 SNHLY, CDR2 FYNNEI. CDR3: CASSEVGGGHGYTF. The CDR3 DNA reads as TGTGCCAGCAGTGAAGTTGGAGGGGGCCATGGCTACACCTTC.

This clonotype was seen ten or more times. The chain has TRBV20-1 and TRBJ2-5, with D possibly TRBD2 on 5 matching bases. The CDR3 consists of 16 residues. Germline-derived CDR1 and CDR2 are DFQATT and SNEGSKA (reference sequence). Deletions cut 6 bases from V and 0 bases from J, with 20 bases between. The CDR3: CSAEATSGFYQETQYF. CDR3 nucleotide sequence: TGCAGTGCCGAGGCGACATCGGGATTCTACCAAGAGACCCAGTACTTC.

This clonotype was found many times. The V gene is TRBV2, the J gene TRBJ2-2; D unresolved. Germline V gene sequence: CDR1 SNHLY, CDR2 FYNNEI. V lost 1 base, J lost 5 bases, and 5 bases lay in between. This CDR3 is built from 13 residues. CDR3 in DNA: TGTGCCAGCAGTGAAGGGGAAACCGGGGAGCTGTTTTTT. Its protein is CASSEGETGELFF.

This clonotype has ten or more counts. This rearrangement joins TRBV27 to TRBJ2-7; the D call may be TRBD1 or TRBD2 (5 bases each). The CDR3 length is 14 residues. Between the trimmed V and J ends, which lost 6 bases and 0 bases, there was a span of 12 bases. CDR1 is MNHEY and CDR2 is SMNVEV in the germline V gene (reference sequence). The CDR3 protein is CASSSRDDSYEQYF. CDR3 bases: TGTGCCAGCAGCTCCCGGGACGACTCCTACGAGCAGTACTTC.

A word on this clonotype: One junction end does not reproduce the germline sequence, and a read error may be involved. V and J are TRBV18 and TRBJ2-1; a weak D match, TRBD2 (6 bases). From germline, CDR1 is KGHSH and CDR2 LQKENI. CDR3 length: 16 amino acids. CDR3 coding DNA: TGTGCCAGCTTACCATCCGGGACGGGGGACTACAATGAGCAGTTCTTC. It yields the protein CASLPSGTGDYNEQFF.

This clonotype appeared a single time. The chain has TRBV9 and TRBJ1-2; unclear D gene. The CDR3 extends over 16 amino acids. Germline loops: CDR1 SGDLS, CDR2 YYNGEE. V lost 0 bases, J lost 4 bases, and 16 bases lay in between. The CDR3 loop reads CASSVDPVSPTYGYTF. CDR3 DNA: TGTGCCAGCAGCGTAGATCCGGTTTCTCCAACCTATGGCTACACCTTC.

This clonotype has ten or more counts. The chain uses TRBV7-9 and TRBJ2-1; 11 nucleotides agree with TRBD1. V lost 1 base, J lost 8 bases, and 7 bases stayed unmatched. The CDR3 covers 16 residues. Germline V gene sequence: CDR1 SEHNR, CDR2 FQNEAQ (reference sequence). This chain's CDR3 is CASSLVAGQGGDEQFF. The CDR3 DNA reads TGTGCCAGCAGCTTAGTTGCGGGACAGGGGGGCGATGAGCAGTTCTTC.

The sample holds many counts of this clonotype. The rearrangement uses TRBV7-9 and TRBJ2-7, with 13 bases fitting TRBD2. Per germline, CDR1 SEHNR and CDR2 FQNEAQ (reference sequence). Trimming cost V 5 bases and J 6 bases; bases outside gene matches: 4. The CDR3 extends over 14 amino acids. The CDR3 DNA reads as TGTGCCAGCAGCCGGACTAGCGGGAGTGGCGAGCAGTACTTC. This codes for CASSRTSGSGEQYF. The whole variable domain, remainder taken from reference TRBV7-9 and TRBJ2-7, is DTGVSQNPRHKITKRGQNVTFRCDPISEHNRLYWYRQTLGQGPEFLTYFQNEAQLEKSRLLSDRFSAERPKGSFSTLEIQRTEQGDSAMYLCASSRTSGSGEQYFGPGTRLTVT.

This chain links TRBV18 with TRBJ2-4; unclear D gene. Germline V CDR1 and CDR2: KGHSH, LQKENI. The CDR3 length is 14 residues. With 3 bases removed from V and 6 bases from J, the gap between germline ends came to 12 bases. In nucleotides, the CDR3 is TGTGCCAGCTCACCTGGAACGAGGAGAAACATTCAGTACTTC. Translated: CASSPGTRRNIQYF.

Only a few counts were recorded for this clonotype. This chain joins TRBV6-5 and TRBJ1-1; D remains unclear. CDR1 and CDR2 (germline): MNHEY, SVGAGI. V was shortened by 2 bases and J by 0 bases, with 16 bases between the two germline ends. This CDR3 has 17 residues. In DNA form, the CDR3 reads TGTGCCAGCAGTTACGGGTACAGAGGCGCAATGAACACTGAAGCTTTCTTT. This translates into CASSYGYRGAMNTEAFF.

This clonotype was counted ten times or more. The CDR3 region is CASSQTLAGEQYF. Written as DNA, the CDR3 is TGTGCCAGCAGCCAAACACTAGCGGGCGAGCAGTACTTC. This chain links TRBV3-1 with TRBJ2-7, with 9 bases lining up with TRBD2. The CDR3 runs to 13 residues. V was clipped by 2 bases and J by 6 bases; unmatched bases: 2. Germline assignment: CDR1 LGHDT and CDR2 YNNKEL (reference sequence).

There are many counts of this clonotype. V is TRBV20-1 and J is TRBJ2-1, with 7 bases aligning to TRBD1. CDR1 is DFQATT, CDR2 SNEGSKA, per germline (reference sequence). The CDR3 has 14 amino acids. V was pared by 1 base and J by 2 bases, with 2 bases of the junction left unmatched. CDR3 in amino acids: CSARGGTAYNEQFF. The CDR3 DNA reads as TGCAGTGCTAGAGGAGGGACAGCCTACAATGAGCAGTTCTTC.

This clonotype was recorded a few times. The chain joins TRBV3-1 to TRBJ1-2, with D unresolved. Germline lookup yields CDR1 LGHDT and CDR2 YNNKEL (reference sequence). The CDR3 contains 16 residues. The germline V and J ends were trimmed by 5 bases and 7 bases, with 23 bases remaining between them. CDR3 loop: CASSTTPRTPEGGYTF. Written as DNA, the CDR3 is TGTGCCAGCAGCACTACTCCCCGGACGCCGGAGGGTGGCTACACCTTC.

This clonotype was recorded many times. The rearrangement joins TRBV6-5 to TRBJ2-7; 9 bases are shared with TRBD2. The CDR3 contains 15 residues. From germline, CDR1 is MNHEY and CDR2 SVGAGI. V trimming: 3 bases; J trimming: 0 bases; junction bases outside the gene matches: 3. The CDR3 sequence: CASSYLAGTSYEQYF. The CDR3 DNA is TGTGCCAGCAGTTATCTAGCGGGGACCTCCTACGAGCAGTACTTC.

The chain is built from TRBV19 and TRBJ2-1, with a possible D match to TRBD1 (5 bases). The CDR3 extends over 15 amino acids. Between the trimmed V and J ends, which lost 6 bases and 5 bases, there was a span of 17 bases. In germline, CDR1 is LNHDA, CDR2 SQIVND (reference sequence). DNA of the CDR3: TGTGCCAGTAGACCTAACCTGGGGCTAAACAATGAGCAGTTCTTC. Translating it yields CASRPNLGLNNEQFF.

The chain links TRBV7-2 to TRBJ2-4; D may be TRBD1 (5 bases). With 0 bases removed from V and 2 bases from J, the gap between germline ends came to 14 bases. Germline V gene sequence: CDR1 SGHTA, CDR2 FQGNSA. The CDR3 spans 17 residues. CDR3 sequence reads: CASSLAQGYVPKNIQYF. DNA for the CDR3: TGTGCCAGCAGCTTAGCGCAGGGCTACGTGCCCAAAAACATTCAGTACTTC.